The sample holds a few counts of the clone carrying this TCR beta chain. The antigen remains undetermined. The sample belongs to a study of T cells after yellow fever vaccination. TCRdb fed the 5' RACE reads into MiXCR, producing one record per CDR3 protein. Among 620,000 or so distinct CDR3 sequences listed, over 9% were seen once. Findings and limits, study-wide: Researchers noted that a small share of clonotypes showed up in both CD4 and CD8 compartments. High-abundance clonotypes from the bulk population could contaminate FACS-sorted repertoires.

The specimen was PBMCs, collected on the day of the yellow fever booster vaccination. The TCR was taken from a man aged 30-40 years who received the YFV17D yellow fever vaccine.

The CDR3 DNA reads as TGTGCCAGCAGTTACTCGTTCCCGTCAGGGGGCCGAGAGACCCAGTACTTC. Translated: CASSYSFPSGGRETQYF. This rearrangement joins TRBV6-5 to TRBJ2-5, with 8 bases lining up with TRBD1. From germline, CDR1 is MNHEY and CDR2 SVGAGI. This CDR3 spans 17 amino acids. V trimming: 0 bases; J trimming: 4 bases; junction bases outside the gene matches: 10.